The 9 T cell receptor beta chains reported below all come from one sample, sequenced in a study of Ad26.COV2.S vaccination and SARS-CoV-2 variants (dated by TCRdb to 2020 to 2023). Libraries came from the immunoSEQ multiplex PCR assay. Held by TCRdb, this immuneACCESS table contains in-frame sequences only and omits some clones. Under half of the omission traces to an unresolved V gene where checked; the cause of the rest is unknown. The table for this sample lists under 550,000 clones; 75% to 95% of them were counted only once. The ten largest clones add up to 10% to 15% of the sample. The label giving this sample's treatment or condition can be read as: approximately 18 received Ad26.COV2.S at low or high dose, single or two shots; 5 received placebo; per-sample allocation not given. For vaccine and placebo recipients, repertoires were sequenced using samples collected on day 63 after the first injection.

The starting material was peripheral blood, obtained in a trial of Ad26.COV2.S vaccine versus placebo. These receptors all come from a person aged 18 to 65 who received the Ad26.COV2.S COVID-19 vaccine or a placebo.

The chain carries TRBV6-2 or TRBV6-3 and TRBJ2-3; 7 bases map to TRBD2. Germline CDR1 and CDR2: MNHEY and SVGEGT. V shed 4 bases and J 3 bases; nucleotides not matched to a gene: 7. This CDR3 comprises 15 residues. CDR3: CASSSRLADTDTQYF. CDR3 bases: TGTGCCAGCAGTTCCCGACTAGCTGATACAGATACGCAGTATTTT.

This clone was recorded a few times. Distinct nucleotide sequences in the sample also encode this CDR3. The chain is built from TRBV4-1 and TRBJ2-7; D is undetermined. Looked up from germline, CDR1 is MGHRA and CDR2 is YSYEKL. V lost 0 bases to trimming and J lost 1 base, with 7 bases between them. The CDR3 runs to 14 residues. CDR3 region: CASSQDHSSYEQYF. The CDR3 DNA sequence: TGCGCCAGCAGCCAAGACCACAGTTCCTACGAGCAGTACTTC.

DNA for the CDR3: TGTGCCAGCAGCCCTATAGCGGAGCCGACCTACAATGAGCAGTTCTTC. This sequence encodes CASSPIAEPTYNEQFF. The chain couples TRBV9 to TRBJ2-1; D is possibly TRBD2 (6 bases). The CDR3 loop spans 16 amino acids. With 4 bases removed from V and 2 bases from J, the gap between germline ends came to 16 bases. Germline CDR1 and CDR2: SGDLS and YYNGEE.

The chain uses TRBV30 and TRBJ1-3; 8 bases map to TRBD1. Germline V CDR1 and CDR2: GTSNPN, SVGIG (reference sequence). Trimming removed 4 bases from V and 2 bases from J; junction bases left unmatched: 4. This CDR3 has 14 residues. CDR3 coding DNA: TGTGCCTGGAAGACAGGGGTACCTGGAAACACCATATATTTT. It translates to CAWKTGVPGNTIYF.

The chain joins TRBV28 to TRBJ2-3; D is possibly TRBD1 or TRBD2 (5 bases each). The CDR3 extends over 16 amino acids. V lost 7 bases and J 6 bases, leaving 23 bases between the germline ends. Germline lookup yields CDR1 MDHEN and CDR2 SYDVKM. DNA of the CDR3: TGTGCCAGCACACTCTCCCGGGACGCGGGTTTCGATACGCAGTATTTT. This codes for CASTLSRDAGFDTQYF. The full variable domain, rest sourced from reference TRBV28 and TRBJ2-3, is DVKVTQSSRYLVKRTGEKVFLECVQDMDHENMFWYRQDPGLGLRLIYFSYDVKMKEKGDIPEGYSVSREKKERFSLILESASTNQTSMYLCASTLSRDAGFDTQYFGPGTRLTVL.

The CDR3 protein is CASSLSSSGSILEQYF. In nucleotides, the CDR3 is TGTGCCAGCAGTTTATCGTCCAGCGGGAGCATACTCGAGCAGTACTTC. The chain couples TRBV27 to TRBJ2-7, with 8 bases fitting TRBD2. Looked up from germline, CDR1 is MNHEY and CDR2 is SMNVEV (reference sequence). J gave up 6 bases and V 0 bases, and 10 bases lay outside the gene matches. This CDR3 is built from 16 residues.

In DNA form, the CDR3 reads TGTGCCAGCAGTGATCACGCGGGACTAGCAGGGCGCGAGCAGTACTTC. Protein: CASSDHAGLAGREQYF. The gene calls are TRBV7-2 and TRBJ2-7; TRBD2 matches 9 bases. The CDR3 covers 16 residues. Germline loops: CDR1 SGHTA, CDR2 FQGNSA. Trimming cost V 6 bases and J 6 bases; bases outside gene matches: 15.

J is TRBJ1-3 and V is TRBV19; perhaps TRBD1 as D (5 bases). Germline V CDR1 and CDR2: LNHDA, SQIVND (reference sequence). CDR3 length equals 12 residues. V was pared by 3 bases and J by 8 bases, with 8 bases between. CDR3 amino acids: CASSIDRDTIYF. The CDR3, as DNA: TGTGCCAGTAGTATCGACAGAGACACCATATATTTT.

J is TRBJ1-3 and V is TRBV6-2 or TRBV6-3; maybe TRBD1 (5 bases). V lost 0 bases to trimming and J lost 2 bases, with 5 bases between them. CDR1 is MNHEY and CDR2 is SVGEGT in the germline V gene. The length of the CDR3 is 14 residues. CDR3 DNA: TGTGCCAGCAGTTACTCGGGGCCTGGAAACACCATATATTTT. It specifies CASSYSGPGNTIYF.